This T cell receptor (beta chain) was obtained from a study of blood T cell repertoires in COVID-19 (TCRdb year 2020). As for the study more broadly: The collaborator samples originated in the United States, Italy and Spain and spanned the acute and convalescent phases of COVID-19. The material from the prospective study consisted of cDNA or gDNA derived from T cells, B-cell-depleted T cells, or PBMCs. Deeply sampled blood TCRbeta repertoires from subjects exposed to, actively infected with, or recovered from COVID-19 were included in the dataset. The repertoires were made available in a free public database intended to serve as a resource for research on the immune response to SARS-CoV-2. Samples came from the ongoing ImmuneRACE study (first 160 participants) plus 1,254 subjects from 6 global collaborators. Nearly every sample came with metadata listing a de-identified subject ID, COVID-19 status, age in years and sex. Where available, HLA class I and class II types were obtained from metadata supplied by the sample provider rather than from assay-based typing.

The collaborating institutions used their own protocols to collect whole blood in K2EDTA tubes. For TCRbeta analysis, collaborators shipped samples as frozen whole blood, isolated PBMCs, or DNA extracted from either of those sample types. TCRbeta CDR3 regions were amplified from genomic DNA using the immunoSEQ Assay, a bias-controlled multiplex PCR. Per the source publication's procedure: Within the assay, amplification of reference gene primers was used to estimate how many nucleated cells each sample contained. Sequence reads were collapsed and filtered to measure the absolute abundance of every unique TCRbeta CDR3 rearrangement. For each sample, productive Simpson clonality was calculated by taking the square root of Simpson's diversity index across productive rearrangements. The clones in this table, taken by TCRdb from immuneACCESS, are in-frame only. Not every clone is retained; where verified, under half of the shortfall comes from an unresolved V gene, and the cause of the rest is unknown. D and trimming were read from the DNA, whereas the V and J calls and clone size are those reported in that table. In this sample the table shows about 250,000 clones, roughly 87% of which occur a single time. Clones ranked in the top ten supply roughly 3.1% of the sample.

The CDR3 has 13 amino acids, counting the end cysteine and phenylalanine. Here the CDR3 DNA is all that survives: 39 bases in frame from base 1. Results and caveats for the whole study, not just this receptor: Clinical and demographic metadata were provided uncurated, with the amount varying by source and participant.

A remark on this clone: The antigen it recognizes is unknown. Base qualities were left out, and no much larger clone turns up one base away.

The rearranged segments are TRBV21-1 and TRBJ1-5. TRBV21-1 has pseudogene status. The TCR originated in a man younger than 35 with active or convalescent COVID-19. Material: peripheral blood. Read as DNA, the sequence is TGTGCCAGCCCCAGCCGACGGGATCAGCCCCAGCATTTT. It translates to CASPSRRDQPQHF.